A selection of T cell receptor beta chains follows, all from one sample in a study of T cells in Graves' hyperthyroidism and ophthalmopathy. TCRdb re-derived calls from the multiplex PCR reads in MiXCR, one entry per CDR3 protein. The table records around 580,000 distinct CDR3 sequences, more than 45% of them present only once. The sequenced sample consisted of peripheral blood or thyroid tissue (not recorded which). These receptor sequences come from a woman aged 18-29 years with Graves' hyperthyroidism. The CDR3 runs from the conserved cysteine through the conserved F or W. The D gene is left open where the match is weak. The size of a clone is reported for some rows only, either as once, few or many, or as a class for expanded clones.

cdr3_length	d_call	v_call	j_call	clone_size	cdr3_aa	cdr3_nt
11	.	TRBV7-8	TRBJ2-1	.	CASSSINEQFF	TGTGCCAGCAGCTCTATCAATGAGCAGTTCTTC
15	.	TRBV7-2	TRBJ1-5	many	CASSLDGLRAQPQHF	TGTGCCAGCAGCTTGGACGGGTTAAGGGCTCAGCCCCAGCATTTT
13	.	TRBV29-1	TRBJ1-5	many	CSVLGAGNQPQHF	TGCAGCGTTCTTGGGGCCGGCAATCAGCCCCAGCATTTT
11	.	TRBV20-1	TRBJ2-7	.	CSAEQNYEQYF	TGCAGTGCTGAACAGAACTACGAGCAGTACTTC
13	.	TRBV24-1	TRBJ1-5	.	CATSEAGNQPQHF	TGTGCCACCAGTGAGGCAGGTAATCAGCCCCAGCATTTT
19	.	TRBV7-9	TRBJ1-1	.	CASSLMTGGRRGFFTEAFF	TGTGCCAGCAGCTTAATGACCGGAGGGCGCCGGGGTTTTTTCACTGAAGCTTTCTTT
13	.	TRBV6-1	TRBJ1-2	.	CASSLRTSDGYTF	TGTGCCAGCAGTCTCCGGACTTCGGATGGCTACACCTTC
13	.	TRBV27	TRBJ1-5	.	CASSTERYQPQHF	TGTGCCAGCAGTACTGAACGGTATCAGCCCCAGCATTTT
17	.	TRBV11-2	TRBJ1-3	many	CASRSFPGSRSGNTIYF	TGTGCCAGCAGATCCTTTCCCGGGAGTCGCTCTGGAAACACCATATATTTT
11	TRBD2	TRBV10-3	TRBJ2-5	few	CAISESSGRAF	TGTGCCATCAGTGAGTCTAGCGGGAGGGCCTTC
16	TRBD2	TRBV10-3	TRBJ2-2	.	CAIRPTSGSRTGELFF	TGTGCCATCAGGCCGACTAGCGGGAGCCGTACCGGGGAGCTGTTTTTT
16	TRBD1	TRBV29-1	TRBJ1-1	many	CSVRRGPLFRDTEAFF	TGCAGCGTGCGGAGGGGGCCTCTCTTTCGGGACACTGAAGCTTTCTTT
14	.	TRBV29-1	TRBJ2-7	.	CSVERAGVSYEQYF	TGCAGCGTTGAGAGAGCGGGCGTCTCCTACGAGCAGTACTTC
15	TRBD1	TRBV18	TRBJ1-1	many	CASSPPQGAWAEAFF	TGTGCCAGCTCGCCTCCACAGGGGGCGTGGGCTGAAGCTTTCTTT
16	TRBD2	TRBV7-2	TRBJ2-5	many	CASSLFPSGSQETQYF	TGTGCCAGCAGCTTATTTCCTAGCGGGAGCCAAGAGACCCAGTACTTC
16	TRBD2	TRBV19	TRBJ2-7	many	CASSMDSGRPGYEQYF	TGTGCCAGTAGTATGGACAGCGGGAGGCCTGGCTACGAGCAGTACTTC
17	.	TRBV4-1	TRBJ2-2	few	CASSQVLEKMNTGELFF	TGCGCCAGCAGCCAAGTCCTGGAGAAGATGAACACCGGGGAGCTGTTTTTT
14	.	TRBV6-4	TRBJ2-7	.	CASKSLRVPYEQYF	TGTGCCAGCAAGTCACTCAGGGTCCCCTACGAGCAGTACTTC
13	.	TRBV11-3	TRBJ1-2	many	CASSEGFNYGYTF	TGTGCCAGCAGCGAGGGGTTTAACTATGGCTACACCTTC